The clone carrying this T cell receptor beta chain was detected only once. The sample originates from a study of blood T cell repertoires in COVID-19. Overall study: The study drew acute and convalescent COVID-19 samples from the United States, Italy and Spain.

Clones were sequenced by immunoSEQ multiplex PCR, and TCRdb holds only the in-frame ones, with some missing. The sample holds roughly 230,000 clones, 80% to 90% seen once. Everyone who took part was roughly 18 to 89 years old, and they came from about 23 US areas. Participants' own reports of clinical history determined their cohort assignment. No more than 2 weeks before study entry, exposed participants had met a case of COVID-19. The CDR3 runs 14 residues. Per germline, CDR1 LGHDT and CDR2 YNNKEL (reference sequence). Trimming removed 4 bases at V and 7 bases at J, with 13 bases between. The sequence was collected from a woman between 45 and 65 years old who had been exposed to COVID-19. Sequencing was done on a sample of PBMCs or T cells enriched from blood (not recorded which). This rearrangement joins TRBV3-1 (or the pseudogene TRBV3-2) to TRBJ1-4; no clear D. The CDR3 spells CASSPPGVGEKLFF. CDR3 coding DNA: TGTGCCAGCAGCCCGCCCGGGGTTGGTGAAAAACTGTTTTTT.